The 4 T cell receptor beta chains reported below all come from one sample, sequenced in a study of T cells of healthy individuals. TCRdb reanalysed the 5' RACE reads using MiXCR and keeps one entry per CDR3 protein. The table has roughly 87,000 distinct CDR3 sequences, 15% to 20% seen once. These receptors came from a human donor in good health.

The rearrangement uses TRBV12-3 or TRBV12-4 and TRBJ1-5; 9 bases map to TRBD1. V shed 5 bases and J 6 bases; nucleotides not matched to a gene: 8. CDR3 length equals 15 residues. CDR3 sequence: CASSRRQGVGQPQHF. In DNA form, the CDR3 reads TGTGCCAGCAGTCGTCGACAGGGGGTGGGTCAGCCCCAGCATTTT.

This clonotype was picked up many times. V usage is TRBV12-3 or TRBV12-4 and J usage is TRBJ1-4; D ambiguous. CDR3 length equals 14 residues. V was pared by 6 bases and J by 3 bases, with 11 bases between. CDR3 sequence: CASSATRSNEKLFF. In DNA form, the CDR3 reads TGTGCCAGCAGCGCAACAAGGTCTAATGAAAAACTGTTTTTT.

V usage is TRBV6-2 or TRBV6-3 and J usage is TRBJ2-3; D not resolved. This CDR3 region has 13 residues. Trimming removed 5 bases from V and 14 bases from J, with 20 bases in between. Per the germline V gene, CDR1 is MNHEY and CDR2 is SVGEGT. CDR3 DNA: TGTGCCAGCAGTGCTTCACTTGGGATTACACCGTATTTT. Its translation: CASSASLGITPYF.

This clonotype was recorded at least ten times. This rearrangement joins TRBV28 to TRBJ1-5; D unclear. Per germline, CDR1 MDHEN and CDR2 SYDVKM. This CDR3 is built from 15 residues. V lost 4 bases and J lost 0, with 10 bases in between. CDR3 in DNA: TGTGCCAGCAGTTCTCCCCCGTATAGCAATCAGCCCCAGCATTTT. Its protein is CASSSPPYSNQPQHF.